By sample fraction, the clone carrying this TCR delta chain is large. The identical CDR3 is also encoded by other nucleotide sequences in the sample. V lost 0 bases and J lost 2; bases outside the gene matches: 3. The CDR3 covers 18 residues. CDR1 and CDR2 from the germline V gene are GEAIGNYY and EKD. The data originate from a study of gamma-delta chains in newborns, infants, children. Study background: Microbial exposure reportedly drives polyclonal innate γδ T cell expansion after birth.

TCRdb fed the reads to CATT. The data contain 3,000 to 4,000 delta-chain clones, around 0.65% of them singletons. What was sequenced was blood. This sequence was found in a child who was a newborn, infant or young child, either healthy, febrile or measles-vaccinated (not recorded which). V and J are TRDV2 and TRDJ3; 10 nucleotides match TRDD3. The CDR3: CACDTGGYAAWDTRQMFF. In DNA form, the CDR3 reads TGTGCCTGTGACACCGGGGGATACGCAGCCTGGGACACCCGACAGATGTTTTTC.